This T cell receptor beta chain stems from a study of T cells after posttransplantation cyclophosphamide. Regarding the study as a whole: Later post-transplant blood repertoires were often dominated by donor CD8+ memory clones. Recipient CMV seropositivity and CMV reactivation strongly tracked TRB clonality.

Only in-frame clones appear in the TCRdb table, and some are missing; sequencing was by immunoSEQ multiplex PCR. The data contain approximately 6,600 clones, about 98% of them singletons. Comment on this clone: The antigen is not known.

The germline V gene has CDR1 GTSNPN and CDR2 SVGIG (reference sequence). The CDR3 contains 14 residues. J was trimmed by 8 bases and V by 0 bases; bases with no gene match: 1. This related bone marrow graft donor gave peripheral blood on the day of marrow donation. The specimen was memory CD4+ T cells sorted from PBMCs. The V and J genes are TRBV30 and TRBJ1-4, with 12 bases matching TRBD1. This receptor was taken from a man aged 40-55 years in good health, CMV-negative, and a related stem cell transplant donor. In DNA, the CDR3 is TGTGCCTGGAGTGTAGGGACAGGGGGCGAAAAACTGTTTTTT. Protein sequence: CAWSVGTGGEKLFF.